This TCR beta chain emerged from a study of cytomegalovirus exposure and HLA in healthy donors. General observations from the study: Sequencing artifact likely explains a cluster of highly shared sequence variants. CMV serostatus was the only immune exposure information that was available.

The junction had 2 bases not matched to a gene; V was cut back by 0 bases and J by 3 bases. Germline CDR1 is SQVTM and CDR2 is ANQGSEA. The CDR3 runs to 14 residues. This clone was seen only once. What it binds is not known. The PCR made use of 60 Vbeta and 13 Jbeta primers. Sequencing was performed with immunoSEQ multiplex PCR; in TCRdb, only in-frame clones are kept and a portion is missing. The profile covers approximately 75,000 clones, with around 80% appearing a single time and 18% taken by the ten largest. The rearrangement links TRBV29-1 to TRBJ2-1, with 7 positions matching TRBD2. This TCR was sampled from a man between 65 and 85 years old in good health and CMV-seropositive. Material for sequencing was PBMCs. The CDR3 spells CSVEDPSGYNEQFF. For the CDR3, the DNA is TGCAGCGTTGAAGATCCTAGCGGCTACAATGAGCAGTTCTTC.